One T cell receptor beta chain is described in this entry. What antigen it recognizes has not been identified. No clone much larger than this one lies a single base away; base qualities are absent. Peripheral blood CD8+ and CD4+ T cells from healthy donors, Susac syndrome patients and multiple sclerosis patients were profiled using high-throughput TCR beta sequencing. The Susac syndrome patients fulfilled recently defined diagnostic criteria for definite or probable disease. CD8+ TEMRA cells were enriched by FACS, while bulk CD8+ and CD4+ T cells were purified by magnetic negative isolation. Blood was drawn into EDTA tubes, processed within 24 hours, and PBMCs were isolated by density gradient centrifugation. PBMCs intended for TCR sequencing were cryopreserved in liquid nitrogen and were subsequently thawed in a 37 degrees C water bath. A purity of at least 90% was achieved for sorted or isolated CD4+, CD8+ and CD8+ TEMRA cells.

These data originate in a study of CD8 T cells in Susac syndrome (dated by TCRdb to the late 2010s). In terms of the full investigation: Among the sequenced Susac syndrome patients, six had clinically active disease and roughly 8 were in clinical remission. At the time of blood withdrawal, Susac syndrome patients were either therapy-naive, taking corticosteroids (with some also receiving IVIg), or on IVIg alone. Whether CD8+ T cell activation and differentiation in Susac syndrome was antigen driven was tested using repertoire sequencing. On the study overall, not on this receptor specifically: In the CD4+ T cell repertoire of Susac syndrome patients, clonal expansion was not detected. The study acknowledged that relatively few individuals were included in the TCR sequencing and HLA analysis.

RNA was extracted using the RNeasy kit, and roughly 0.45 to 1 microgram was reverse transcribed with random hexamers. The immunoSEQ multiplex PCR assay, which covers 54 Vbeta and 13 Jbeta segments, was used to amplify TCR beta CDR3 regions. To correct PCR amplification bias, a synthetic template baseline was used for both primer optimization and computational correction. On the study's bioinformatics: Reads were annotated to V, D and J genes per IMGT and analyzed with immunoSEQ Analyzer, keeping only productive sequences. Clonality was calculated as one minus the Shannon entropy normalized by log2 of the number of productive unique sequences. Public and private clones were assessed among the 100 most prevalent clones of each patient and control. A clone was defined as Susac-specific if it was absent from the healthy and MS cohorts, from roughly 1,000 published viral clones and from other ImmuneACCESS disease sequences. The raw public data were reprocessed by TCRdb itself: fastp quality trimming at Q25, MiXCR clonotype calling, in-frame beta chains only. Rows are unified per CDR3 protein, each entry keeping the most common DNA and genes. The V and J calls and clone size come from TCRdb's table, not from the authors' own analysis. This sample has some 150,000 distinct CDR3 sequences in its table, and more than 90% of those were observed once. 0.065% to 0.1% of the sample rests with the top ten.

Via the germline V gene, CDR1 is SGDLS and CDR2 YYNGEE. Taken from cysteine to phenylalanine, the CDR3 has 15 residues. Just CDR3 DNA is preserved here, 45 bases in frame from base 1. Cut back by 0 bases and 3 bases, the V and J ends lie 12 bases apart. This TCR came from a human donor with Susac syndrome. The sequenced sample was CD4+ T cells from PBMCs. Recombination linked TRBV9 to TRBJ1-1; the D gene assignment is ambiguous. The nucleotide sequence is given as TGTGCCAGCAGCGTAGGGCGCTTAGCGGACACTGAAGCTTTCTTT. This codes for CASSVGRLADTEAFF.